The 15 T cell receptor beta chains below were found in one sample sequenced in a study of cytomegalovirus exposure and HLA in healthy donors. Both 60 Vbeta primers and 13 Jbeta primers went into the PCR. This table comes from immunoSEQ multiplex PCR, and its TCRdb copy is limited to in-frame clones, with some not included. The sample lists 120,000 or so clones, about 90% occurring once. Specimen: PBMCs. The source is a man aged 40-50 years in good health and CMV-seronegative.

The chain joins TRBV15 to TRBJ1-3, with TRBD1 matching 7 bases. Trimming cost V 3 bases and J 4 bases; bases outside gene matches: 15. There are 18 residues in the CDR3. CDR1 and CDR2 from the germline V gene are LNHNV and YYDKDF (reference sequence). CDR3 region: CATSRTKAGTDAGNTIYF. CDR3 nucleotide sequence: TGTGCCACCAGCAGGACCAAGGCCGGGACAGATGCCGGAAACACCATATATTTT.

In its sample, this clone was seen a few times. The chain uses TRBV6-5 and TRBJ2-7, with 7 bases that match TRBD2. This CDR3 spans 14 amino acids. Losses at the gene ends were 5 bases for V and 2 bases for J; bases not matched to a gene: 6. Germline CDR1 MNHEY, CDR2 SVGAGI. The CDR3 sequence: CASSRTSRAYEQYF. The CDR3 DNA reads TGTGCCAGCAGTCGGACTAGTCGGGCCTACGAGCAGTACTTC.

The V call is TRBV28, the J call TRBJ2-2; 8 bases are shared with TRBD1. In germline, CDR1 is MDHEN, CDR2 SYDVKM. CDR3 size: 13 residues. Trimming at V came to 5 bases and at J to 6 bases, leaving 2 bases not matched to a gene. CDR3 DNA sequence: TGTGCCAGCAGTCTGACAGGGGCCGGGGAGCTGTTTTTT. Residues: CASSLTGAGELFF.

The CDR3 DNA reads as TGTGCCAGCAGCGTGAGCGGGATGAACACCGGGGAGCTGTTTTTT. Protein product: CASSVSGMNTGELFF. The J gene is TRBJ2-2, the V gene TRBV9; TRBD2 agrees at 7 bases. This CDR3 region has 15 residues. Trimming cost V 2 bases and J 1 base; bases outside gene matches: 2. Germline assignment: CDR1 SGDLS and CDR2 YYNGEE.

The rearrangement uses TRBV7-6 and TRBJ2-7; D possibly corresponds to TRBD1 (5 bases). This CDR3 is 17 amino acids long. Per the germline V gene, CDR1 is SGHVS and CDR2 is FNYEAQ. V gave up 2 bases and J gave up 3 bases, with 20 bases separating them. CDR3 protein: CASSLRSPRSGFYEQYF. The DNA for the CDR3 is TGTGCCAGCAGCTTAAGGAGCCCTAGGTCAGGGTTCTACGAGCAGTACTTC.

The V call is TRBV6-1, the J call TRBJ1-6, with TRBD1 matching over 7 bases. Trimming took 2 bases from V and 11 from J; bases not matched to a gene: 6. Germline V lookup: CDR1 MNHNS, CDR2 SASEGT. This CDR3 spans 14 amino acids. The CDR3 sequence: CASSEFGTATPLHF. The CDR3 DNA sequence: TGTGCCAGCAGTGAATTCGGGACAGCGACACCCCTCCACTTT.

The CDR3 sequence: CASSWPGQGYEQYF. DNA for the CDR3: TGTGCCAGCAGTTGGCCGGGACAGGGGTACGAGCAGTACTTC. The rearrangement joins TRBV6-5 to TRBJ2-7; 10 bases fit TRBD1. Germline V gene data show CDR1 as MNHEY and CDR2 as SVGAGI. The CDR3 has 14 residues. V lost 4 bases and J lost 4; bases outside the gene matches: 4.

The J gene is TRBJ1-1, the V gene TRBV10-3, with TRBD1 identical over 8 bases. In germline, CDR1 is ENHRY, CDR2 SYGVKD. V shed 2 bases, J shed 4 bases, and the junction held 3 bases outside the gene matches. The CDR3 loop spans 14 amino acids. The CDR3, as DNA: TGTGCCATCAGTGAGGATACAGGGGGCACTGAAGCTTTCTTT. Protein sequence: CAISEDTGGTEAFF.

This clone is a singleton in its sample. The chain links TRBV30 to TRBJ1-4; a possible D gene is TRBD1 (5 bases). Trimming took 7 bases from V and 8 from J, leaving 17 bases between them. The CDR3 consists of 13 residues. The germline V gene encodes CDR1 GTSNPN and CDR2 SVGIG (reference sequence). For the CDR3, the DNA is TGTGCCTCCTCAGGGTTTTTAGGAGAAAAACTGTTTTTT. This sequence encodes CASSGFLGEKLFF.

The CDR3 DNA sequence: TGTGCCAGCAGTGCCATTTCCAGCGATTCACCCCTCCACTTT. It encodes CASSAISSDSPLHF. The V call is TRBV6-1, the J call TRBJ1-6, with D hard to call. This CDR3 has 14 amino acids. Trimming removed 4 bases at V and 8 bases at J, with 12 bases between. From germline, CDR1 is MNHNS and CDR2 SASEGT.

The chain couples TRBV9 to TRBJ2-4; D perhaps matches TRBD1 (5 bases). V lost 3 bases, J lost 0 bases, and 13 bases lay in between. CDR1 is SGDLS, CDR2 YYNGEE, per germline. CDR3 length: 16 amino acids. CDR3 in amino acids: CASSETGDLAKNIQYF. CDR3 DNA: TGTGCCAGCAGCGAAACAGGAGATTTAGCCAAAAACATTCAGTACTTC. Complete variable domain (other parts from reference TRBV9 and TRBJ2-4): DSGVTQTPKHLITATGQRVTLRCSPRSGDLSVYWYQQSLDQGLQFLIQYYNGEERAKGNILERFSAQQFPDLHSELNLSSLELGDSALYFCASSETGDLAKNIQYFGAGTRLSVL.

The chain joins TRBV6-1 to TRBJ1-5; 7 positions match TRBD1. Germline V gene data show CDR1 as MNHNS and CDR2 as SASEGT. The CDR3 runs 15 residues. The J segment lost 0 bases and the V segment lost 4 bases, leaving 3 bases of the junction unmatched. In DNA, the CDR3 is TGTGCCAGCAGTGTTGGGACAGCTAGCAATCAGCCCCAGCATTTT. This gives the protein CASSVGTASNQPQHF.

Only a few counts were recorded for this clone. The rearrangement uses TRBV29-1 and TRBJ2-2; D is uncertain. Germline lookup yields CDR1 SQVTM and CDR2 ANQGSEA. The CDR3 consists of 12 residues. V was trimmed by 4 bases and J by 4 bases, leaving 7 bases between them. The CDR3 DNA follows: TGCAGCGTTGGGCAGTTCACCGGGGAGCTGTTTTTT. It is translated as CSVGQFTGELFF.

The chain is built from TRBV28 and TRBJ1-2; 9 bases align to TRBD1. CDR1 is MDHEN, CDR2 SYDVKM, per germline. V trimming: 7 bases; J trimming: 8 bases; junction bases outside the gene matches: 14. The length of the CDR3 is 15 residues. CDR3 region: CASNVQDRGRSGYTF. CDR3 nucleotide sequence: TGTGCCAGCAACGTGCAGGACAGGGGTCGTTCGGGCTACACCTTC.

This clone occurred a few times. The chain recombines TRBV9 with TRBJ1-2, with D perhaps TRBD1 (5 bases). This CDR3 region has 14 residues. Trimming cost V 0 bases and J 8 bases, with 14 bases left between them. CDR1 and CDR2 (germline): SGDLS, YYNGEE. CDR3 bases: TGTGCCAGCAGCGTAGGGCAGGGAGGGAACGGCTACACCTTC. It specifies CASSVGQGGNGYTF.